One sample yielded the 14 T cell receptor beta chains listed below, sequenced in a study of control samples from healthy donors and cancer patients (dated by TCRdb to 2019 to 2021). Libraries were made using the immunoSEQ multiplex PCR assay. TCRdb mirrors the immuneACCESS table, restricted to in-frame sequences. Some clones are absent from its copies; in checked studies, under half trace to an unresolved V gene, and the reason for the others is unknown. The sample profile shows 70,000 to 100,000 clones; 91% of them were found once. About 16% of the sample is taken by the ten largest. The sequencing sample was made of blood. The receptor source for this set is a man aged 50 or older in good health.

This chain connects TRBV29-1 to TRBJ1-3; D possibly corresponds to TRBD1 (6 bases). The CDR3 has 16 residues. Germline CDR1 SQVTM, CDR2 ANQGSEA. With 7 bases removed from V and 0 bases from J, the gap between germline ends came to 19 bases. The CDR3 DNA sequence: TGCAGCGCGTCCCTTGGACAGCCAATCTCTGGAAACACCATATATTTT. Protein product: CSASLGQPISGNTIYF.

V and J are TRBV5-5 and TRBJ1-5, with D perhaps TRBD1 (6 bases). V lost 4 bases, J lost 0 bases, and 11 bases lay in between. The CDR3 consists of 15 residues. Germline lookup yields CDR1 SGHKS and CDR2 YYEKEE (reference sequence). CDR3 sequence (DNA): TGTGCCAGCAGCCAAACAGGGTATAGCAATCAGCCCCAGCATTTT. Its translation: CASSQTGYSNQPQHF.

This chain connects TRBV7-9 to TRBJ1-1; D not certain. V dropped 5 bases and J dropped 5 bases, with 15 bases sitting between them. Germline loops: CDR1 SEHNR, CDR2 FQNEAQ (reference sequence). This CDR3 contains 14 residues. CDR3 protein: CASSDQLEKTEAFF. CDR3 sequence (DNA): TGTGCCAGCAGCGACCAATTGGAAAAGACTGAAGCTTTCTTT.

The chain combines TRBV6-2 or TRBV6-3 with TRBJ1-1, with TRBD1 matching over 9 bases. The CDR3 contains 19 residues. Germline lookup yields CDR1 MNHEY and CDR2 SVGEGT. V shed 1 base and J 1 base; nucleotides not matched to a gene: 13. CDR3 DNA: TGTGCCAGCAGTTACTTAGCATCCTGGGACAGGGCTTCGAACACTGAAGCTTTCTTT. This translates into CASSYLASWDRASNTEAFF.

The table lists this clone with a count of one. This chain links TRBV10-3 with TRBJ2-7; 10 positions agree with TRBD1. The CDR3 contains 15 residues. From germline, CDR1 is ENHRY and CDR2 SYGVKD. V trimming: 2 bases; J trimming: 4 bases; junction bases outside the gene matches: 5. CDR3 in DNA: TGTGCCATCAGTGAGAGGGACAGGGGACGGTACGAGCAGTACTTC. Encoded protein: CAISERDRGRYEQYF.

CDR3 nucleotide sequence: TGTGCCAGCAGTGCGGCTGGGACAGGCCCAAAGCAGTTCTTC. Amino acid sequence: CASSAAGTGPKQFF. The chain combines TRBV2 with TRBJ2-1; TRBD1 matches at 8 bases. V lost 4 bases and J lost 11; bases outside the gene matches: 10. Germline loops: CDR1 SNHLY, CDR2 FYNNEI. CDR3 length equals 14 residues.

This chain joins TRBV18 and TRBJ2-2; 12 nucleotides agree with TRBD2. V shed 2 bases, J shed 4 bases, and the junction held 8 bases outside the gene matches. Germline CDR1 reads KGHSH; CDR2 reads LQKENI. The CDR3 is 18 residues long. The CDR3: CASSPNLGLAGSTGELFF. As DNA, the CDR3 is TGTGCCAGCTCACCAAACCTTGGACTAGCGGGGTCCACCGGGGAGCTGTTTTTT. Together with reference TRBV18 and TRBJ2-2, the CDR3 gives the full variable domain: NAGVMQNPRHLVRRRGQEARLRCSPMKGHSHVYWYRQLPEEGLKFMVYLQKENIIDESGMPKERFSAEFPKEGPSILRIQQVVRGDSAAYFCASSPNLGLAGSTGELFFGEGSRLTVL.

The chain is built from TRBV19 and TRBJ1-4; D unclear. The germline gives CDR1 LNHDA, CDR2 SQIVND (reference sequence). The CDR3 has 15 amino acids. Trimming stripped 7 bases from V and 4 bases from J, with 16 bases between. The CDR3 DNA reads TGTGCCAGTACCCCGAGGCGGCAGGTTAATGAAAAACTGTTTTTT. It yields the protein CASTPRRQVNEKLFF.

This chain uses TRBV9 with TRBJ2-2; D perhaps matches TRBD1 (5 bases). CDR1 is SGDLS, CDR2 YYNGEE, per germline. Trimming removed 5 bases from V and 2 bases from J, with 13 bases in between. This CDR3 is 15 amino acids long. The CDR3 loop reads CASRTGHSNTGELFF. As DNA, the CDR3 is TGTGCCAGCAGAACCGGACACAGTAACACCGGGGAGCTGTTTTTT.

The chain uses TRBV30 and TRBJ1-4; D unresolved. The CDR3 totals 14 residues. V was pared by 0 bases and J by 6 bases, with 11 bases between. Germline-derived CDR1 and CDR2 are GTSNPN and SVGIG (reference sequence). For the CDR3, the DNA is TGTGCCTGGAGTGTTGGAGGCTGGGATGAAAAACTGTTTTTT. It is translated as CAWSVGGWDEKLFF.

This rearrangement joins TRBV6-1 to TRBJ1-6, with TRBD1 as a possible D gene (5 bases). V shed 4 bases and J shed 5 bases, with 15 bases lying between them. The CDR3 length is 16 residues. Germline loops: CDR1 MNHNS, CDR2 SASEGT. CDR3 amino acids: CASSGPGTPHNSPLHF. CDR3 nucleotides: TGTGCCAGCAGTGGGCCGGGGACTCCCCATAATTCACCCCTCCACTTT.

This clone was counted a single time. V is TRBV27 and J is TRBJ1-3, with D uncertain. V gave up 2 bases and J gave up 0 bases, with 8 bases separating them. Germline assignment: CDR1 MNHEY and CDR2 SMNVEV (reference sequence). This CDR3 has 15 amino acids. The CDR3: CASSLRQNSGNTIYF. The DNA of the CDR3 is TGTGCCAGCAGTTTAAGGCAGAACTCTGGAAACACCATATATTTT.

The V and J genes are TRBV29-1 and TRBJ1-1; a weak D match, TRBD1 (6 bases). V gave up 5 bases and J gave up 6 bases, with 10 bases separating them. There are 11 residues in the CDR3. Germline V lookup: CDR1 SQVTM, CDR2 ANQGSEA. In DNA, the CDR3 is TGCAGCGTTCGAGGGGGGGCTGAAGCTTTCTTT. Translating gives CSVRGGAEAFF.

The chain combines TRBV11-3 with TRBJ2-2; D call uncertain. V lost 3 bases, J lost 4 bases, and 6 bases lay in between. The CDR3 runs 13 residues. CDR1 is SGHNT and CDR2 is YENEEA in the germline V gene. This chain's CDR3 is CASSLTGTGELFF. CDR3 sequence (DNA): TGTGCCAGCAGCTTGACTGGCACCGGGGAGCTGTTTTTT.